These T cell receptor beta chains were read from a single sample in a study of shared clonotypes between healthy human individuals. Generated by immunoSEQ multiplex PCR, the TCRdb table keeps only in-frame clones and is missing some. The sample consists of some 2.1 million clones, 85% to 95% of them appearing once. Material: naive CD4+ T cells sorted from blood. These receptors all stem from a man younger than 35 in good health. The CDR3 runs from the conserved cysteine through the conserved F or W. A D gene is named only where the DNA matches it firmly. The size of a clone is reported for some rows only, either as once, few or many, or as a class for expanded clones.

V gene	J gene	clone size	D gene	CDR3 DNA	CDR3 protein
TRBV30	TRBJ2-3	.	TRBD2	TGTGCCTGGAGTGAGATGGGGACTAGCGGATTTCGGGATACGCAGTATTTT	CAWSEMGTSGFRDTQYF
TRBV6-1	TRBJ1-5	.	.	TGTGCCAGCAGGGTCGGAGGGAGTTTAAATCAGCCCCAGCATTTT	CASRVGGSLNQPQHF
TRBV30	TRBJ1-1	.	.	TGTGCCTGGTTTCTTTTTCGGGACACTGAAGCTTTCTTT	CAWFLFRDTEAFF
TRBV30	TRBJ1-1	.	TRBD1	TGTGCCTGGGACAGGGGTTCAACTGAAGCTTTCTTT	CAWDRGSTEAFF
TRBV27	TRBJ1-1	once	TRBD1	TGTGCCAGCAGTGACGGACAGGGGGCGCCGACTGAAGCTTTCTTT	CASSDGQGAPTEAFF
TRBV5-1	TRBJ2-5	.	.	TGCGCCAGCAGCCCCATAGGGTCAGAGACCCAGTACTTC	CASSPIGSETQYF
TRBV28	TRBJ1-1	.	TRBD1	TGTGCCAGCAGTTTAGGACAGGGCACTGAAGCTTTCTTT	CASSLGQGTEAFF
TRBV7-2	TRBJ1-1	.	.	TGTGCCAGCAGCTTTTTAAGGGGGAACACTGAAGCTTTCTTT	CASSFLRGNTEAFF
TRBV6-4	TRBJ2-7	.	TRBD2	TGTGCCAGCAATCTAGCGGGGGGGCGACTCTACGAGCAGTACTTC	CASNLAGGRLYEQYF
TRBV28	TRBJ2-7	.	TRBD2	TGTGCCAGCAGGCGCGGGGGGACCGGGAGCTCCTACGAGCAGTACTTC	CASRRGGTGSSYEQYF
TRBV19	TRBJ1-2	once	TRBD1	TGTGCCAGTAGTCGGACAGGGCGTCAAAACTATGGCTACACCTTC	CASSRTGRQNYGYTF
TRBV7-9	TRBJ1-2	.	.	TGTGCCAGCAGCTCAAATAACAGGGCTGGCTACACCTTC	CASSSNNRAGYTF
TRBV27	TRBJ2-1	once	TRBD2	TGTGCCAGCAGTCTCCAGCGGGGGGGCCGCAATGAGCAGTTCTTC	CASSLQRGGRNEQFF
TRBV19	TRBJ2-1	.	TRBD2	TGTGCCAGTAGCGGACTAGAAACCAATGAGCAGTTCTTC	CASSGLETNEQFF
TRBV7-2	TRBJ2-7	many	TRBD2	TGTGCCAGCAGCTTAGGACTAGCGGGTACCTACGAGCAGTACTTC	CASSLGLAGTYEQYF
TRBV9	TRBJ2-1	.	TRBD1	TGTGCCAGCAGCATCGGACAGGGGACCCTTAATGAGCAGTTCTTC	CASSIGQGTLNEQFF
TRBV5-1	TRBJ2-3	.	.	TGCGCCAGCAGCTTCCCCCCAGATACGCAGTATTTT	CASSFPPDTQYF
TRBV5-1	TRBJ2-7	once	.	TGCGCCAGCAGCTTATCGGACTACGAGCAGTACTTC	CASSLSDYEQYF
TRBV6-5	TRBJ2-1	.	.	TGTGCCAGCAGTTACCTTTCGGCTAGAAACAATGAGCAGTTCTTC	CASSYLSARNNEQFF
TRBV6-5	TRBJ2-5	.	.	TGTGCCAGCAGGCCCGGGACCCAAAAAGAGACCCAGTACTTC	CASRPGTQKETQYF
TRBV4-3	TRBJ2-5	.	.	TGCGCCAGCAGCCAAGGTCGGGTGGTGGGAGAGACCCAGTACTTC	CASSQGRVVGETQYF
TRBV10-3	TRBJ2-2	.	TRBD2	TGTGCCATCAGTCCGACTAGCGGGAGGGAGAACACCGGGGAGCTGTTTTTT	CAISPTSGRENTGELFF
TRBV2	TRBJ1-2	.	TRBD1	TGTGCCAGCAGTGATTCAGGGGGCGCGGGCTATGGCTACACCTTC	CASSDSGGAGYGYTF
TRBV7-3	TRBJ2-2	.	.	TGTGCCAGCAGCTTAATGGAAGCCGGGGAGCTGTTTTTT	CASSLMEAGELFF
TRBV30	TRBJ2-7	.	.	TGTGCCTGGAGCCCCCAGGAAGGACGGAAAAGCTCCTACGAGCAGTACTTC	CAWSPQEGRKSSYEQYF
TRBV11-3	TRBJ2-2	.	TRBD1	TGTGCCAGCAGCCCGGGACAGGCGAACACCGGGGAGCTGTTTTTT	CASSPGQANTGELFF
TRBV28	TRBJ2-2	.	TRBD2	TGTGCCAGCAGGTCGGGACTAGCGGGAGGTCGAAGCACCGGGGAGCTGTTTTTT	CASRSGLAGGRSTGELFF
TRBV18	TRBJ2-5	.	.	TGTGCCAGCTCACCACCCCAGCAGGGAGGTGAGACCCAGTACTTC	CASSPPQQGGETQYF
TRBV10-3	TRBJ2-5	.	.	TGTGCCATCAGTGACTCGTCGGCGGAGACCCAGTACTTC	CAISDSSAETQYF
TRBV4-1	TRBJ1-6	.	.	TGCGCCAGCAGCCAAAACAGGATACTCCACTTT	CASSQNRILHF
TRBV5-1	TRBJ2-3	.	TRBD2	TGCGCCAGCTCCGACGGGGGGACTAGCGGGACAGATACGCAGTATTTT	CASSDGGTSGTDTQYF
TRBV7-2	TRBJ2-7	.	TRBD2	TGTGCCAGCAGCCGGACTAGCGGGGGCACCTCCTACGAGCAGTACTTC	CASSRTSGGTSYEQYF
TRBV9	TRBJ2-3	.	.	TGTGCCAGCAGCCCGCAAACTGCAGATACGCAGTATTTT	CASSPQTADTQYF
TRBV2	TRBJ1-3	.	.	TGTGCCAGCAGGGCGGACCGAAACTCTGGAAACACCATATATTTT	CASRADRNSGNTIYF
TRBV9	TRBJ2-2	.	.	TGTGCCAGCAGCGTATATGGAGGACAGATCACCGGGGAGCTGTTTTTT	CASSVYGGQITGELFF
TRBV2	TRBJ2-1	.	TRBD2	TGTGCCAGTCAGCGGGAAGACAATGAGCAGTTCTTC	CASQREDNEQFF
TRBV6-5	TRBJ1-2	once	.	TGTGCCAGCAGTTACAGTGGGGGATATGGCTACACCTTC	CASSYSGGYGYTF
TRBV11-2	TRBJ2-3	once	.	TGTGCCAGCAGCTTCTCAGCCACAGATACGCAGTATTTT	CASSFSATDTQYF
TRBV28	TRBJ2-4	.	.	TGTGCCAGCAGTAAAGGGCCGGGCCTTCTAGGATTC	CASSKGPGLLGF
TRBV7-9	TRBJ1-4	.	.	TGTGCCAGCAGATTAGGGACATGGGCGGATGAAAAACTGTTTTTT	CASRLGTWADEKLFF
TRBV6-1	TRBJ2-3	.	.	TGTGCCAGCAGTGAAAGCAGGGTTTTTGATACGCAGTATTTT	CASSESRVFDTQYF
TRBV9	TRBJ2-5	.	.	TGTGCCAGCAGCGTAGACGCAGGAAAAGAGACCCAGTACTTC	CASSVDAGKETQYF
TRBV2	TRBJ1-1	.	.	TGTGCCAGCAGTCCTACAGCGATTTCAGCTTTCTTT	CASSPTAISAFF
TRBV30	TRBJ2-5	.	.	TGTGCCTGGAGTGTACGGGTGGGAGAGACCCAGTACTTC	CAWSVRVGETQYF
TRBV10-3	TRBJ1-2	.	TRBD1	TGTGCCACGCGGGGGACAGAACTACGATATACGGAGATTGGCGATGGCTACACCTTC	CATRGTELRYTEIGDGYTF
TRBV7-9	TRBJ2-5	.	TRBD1	TGTGCCAGCAGCTTAGTTAGGTACAGGGGGCAGGAGGAGACCCAGTACTTC	CASSLVRYRGQEETQYF
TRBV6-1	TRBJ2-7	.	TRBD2	TGTGCCAGCAGTGAAGTTCTAGCGGGAAGGGAGCAGTACTTC	CASSEVLAGREQYF
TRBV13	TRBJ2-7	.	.	TGTGCCAGCAGCTACGAACAGGGCTCCTACGAGCAGTACTTC	CASSYEQGSYEQYF
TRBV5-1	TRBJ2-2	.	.	TGCGCCAGCAGCCCGGTAACGAACACCGGGGAGCTGTTTTTT	CASSPVTNTGELFF